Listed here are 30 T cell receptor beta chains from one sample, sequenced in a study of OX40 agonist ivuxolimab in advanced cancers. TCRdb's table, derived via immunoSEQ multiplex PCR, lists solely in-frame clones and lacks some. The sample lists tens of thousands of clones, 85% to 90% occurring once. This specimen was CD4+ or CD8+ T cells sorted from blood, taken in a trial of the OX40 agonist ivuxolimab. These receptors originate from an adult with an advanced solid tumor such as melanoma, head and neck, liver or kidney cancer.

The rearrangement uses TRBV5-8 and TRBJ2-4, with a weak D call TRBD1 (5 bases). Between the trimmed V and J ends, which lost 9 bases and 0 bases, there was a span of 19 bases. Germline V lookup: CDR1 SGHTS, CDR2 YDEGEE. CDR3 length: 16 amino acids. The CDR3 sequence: CANRLLGVLAKNIQYF. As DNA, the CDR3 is TGTGCCAACCGCCTTCTAGGGGTTCTAGCCAAAAACATTCAGTACTTC.

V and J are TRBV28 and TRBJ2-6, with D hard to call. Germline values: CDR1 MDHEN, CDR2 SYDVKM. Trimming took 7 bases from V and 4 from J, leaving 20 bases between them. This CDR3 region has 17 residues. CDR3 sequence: CASTPPTPSRGANVLTF. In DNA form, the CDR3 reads TGTGCCAGCACCCCCCCGACTCCGAGTAGAGGGGCCAACGTCCTGACTTTC.

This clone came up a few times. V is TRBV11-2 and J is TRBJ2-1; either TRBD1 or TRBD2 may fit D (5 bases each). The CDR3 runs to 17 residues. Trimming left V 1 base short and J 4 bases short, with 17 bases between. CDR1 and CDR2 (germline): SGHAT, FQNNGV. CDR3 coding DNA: TGTGCCAGCAGCTTAGGGACCGTTAGACAGCGGTACAATGAGCAGTTCTTC. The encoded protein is CASSLGTVRQRYNEQFF. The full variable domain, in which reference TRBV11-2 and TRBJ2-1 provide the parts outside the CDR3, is EAGVAQSPRYKIIEKRQSVAFWCNPISGHATLYWYQQILGQGPKLLIQFQNNGVVDDSQLPKDRFSAERLKGVDSTLKIQPAKLEDSAVYLCASSLGTVRQRYNEQFFGPGTRLTVL.

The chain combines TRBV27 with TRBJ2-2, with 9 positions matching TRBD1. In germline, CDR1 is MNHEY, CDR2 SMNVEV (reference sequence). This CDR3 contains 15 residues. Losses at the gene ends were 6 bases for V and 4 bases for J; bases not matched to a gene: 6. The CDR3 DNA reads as TGTGCCAGCAGGAACGACAGGGGGACCACCGGGGAGCTGTTTTTT. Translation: CASRNDRGTTGELFF.

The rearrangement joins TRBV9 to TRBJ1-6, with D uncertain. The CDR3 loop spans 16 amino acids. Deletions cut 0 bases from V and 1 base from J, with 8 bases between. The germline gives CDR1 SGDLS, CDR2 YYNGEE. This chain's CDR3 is CASSVEAGSYNSPLHF. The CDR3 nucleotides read TGTGCCAGCAGCGTAGAGGCGGGTTCCTATAATTCACCCCTCCACTTT.

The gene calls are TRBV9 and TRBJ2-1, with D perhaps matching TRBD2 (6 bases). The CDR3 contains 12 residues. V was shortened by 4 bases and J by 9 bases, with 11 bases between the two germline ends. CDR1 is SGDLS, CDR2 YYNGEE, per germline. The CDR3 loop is CASSPLSGEQFF. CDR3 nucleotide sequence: TGTGCCAGCAGCCCCCTTAGCGGTGAGCAGTTCTTC.

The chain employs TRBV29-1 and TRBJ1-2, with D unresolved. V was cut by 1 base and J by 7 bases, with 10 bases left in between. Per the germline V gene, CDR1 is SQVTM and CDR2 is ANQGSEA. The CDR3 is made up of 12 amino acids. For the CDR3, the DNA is TGCAGCGTTGAAGTCTTGGGAGTTGGCTACACCTTC. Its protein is CSVEVLGVGYTF.

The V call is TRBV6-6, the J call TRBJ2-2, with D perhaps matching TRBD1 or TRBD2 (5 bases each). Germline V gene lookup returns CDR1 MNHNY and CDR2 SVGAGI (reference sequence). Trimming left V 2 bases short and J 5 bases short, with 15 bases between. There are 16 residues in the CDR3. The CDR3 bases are TGTGCCAGCAGTTACCTGGGGGTGCGTGGGACCGGGGAGCTGTTTTTT. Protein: CASSYLGVRGTGELFF.

The CDR3 reads CASTPGQGGGYTF. The DNA for the CDR3 is TGTGCCAGCACTCCGGGACAGGGAGGAGGCTACACCTTC. This sequence joins TRBV18 and TRBJ1-2; the match to TRBD1 covers 9 bases. V gave up 8 bases and J gave up 8 bases; unmatched junction bases: 9. The germline V gene has CDR1 KGHSH and CDR2 LQKENI. This CDR3 is 13 amino acids long.

In nucleotides, the CDR3 is TGTGCCAGCAGCTTAGGTTCCAGTGACAATGAGCAGTTCTTC. Translated, it gives CASSLGSSDNEQFF. The V and J genes are TRBV13 and TRBJ2-1; no definite D call. V was trimmed by 0 bases and J by 5 bases, leaving 8 bases between them. CDR1 PRHDT and CDR2 FYEKMQ come from the germline V gene (reference sequence). This CDR3 is 14 amino acids long.

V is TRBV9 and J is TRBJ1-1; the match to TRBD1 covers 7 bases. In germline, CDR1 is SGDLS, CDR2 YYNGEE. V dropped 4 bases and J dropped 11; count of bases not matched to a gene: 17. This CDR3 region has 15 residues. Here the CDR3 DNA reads TGTGCCAGCAGCCAACTACGGGACAGCTTATCATCCGCTTTCTTT. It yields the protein CASSQLRDSLSSAFF.

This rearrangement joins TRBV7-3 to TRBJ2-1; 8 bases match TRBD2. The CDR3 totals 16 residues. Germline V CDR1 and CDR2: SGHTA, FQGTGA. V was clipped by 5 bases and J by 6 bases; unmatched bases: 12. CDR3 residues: CASSLDSASGSNEQFF. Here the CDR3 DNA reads TGTGCCAGCAGCCTAGATTCGGCTAGCGGGTCCAATGAGCAGTTCTTC.

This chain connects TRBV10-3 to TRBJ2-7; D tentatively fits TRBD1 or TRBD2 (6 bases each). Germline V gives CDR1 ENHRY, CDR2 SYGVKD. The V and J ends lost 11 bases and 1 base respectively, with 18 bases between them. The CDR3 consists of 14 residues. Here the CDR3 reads CAQHGGEASYEQYF. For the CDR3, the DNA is TGTGCCCAACACGGGGGCGAAGCGTCCTACGAGCAGTACTTC.

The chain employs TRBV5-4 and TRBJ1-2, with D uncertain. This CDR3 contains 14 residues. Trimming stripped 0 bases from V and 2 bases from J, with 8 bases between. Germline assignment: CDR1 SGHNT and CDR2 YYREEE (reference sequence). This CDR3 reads CASSLGVVNYGYTF. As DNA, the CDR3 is TGTGCCAGCAGCTTGGGGGTAGTGAACTATGGCTACACCTTC.

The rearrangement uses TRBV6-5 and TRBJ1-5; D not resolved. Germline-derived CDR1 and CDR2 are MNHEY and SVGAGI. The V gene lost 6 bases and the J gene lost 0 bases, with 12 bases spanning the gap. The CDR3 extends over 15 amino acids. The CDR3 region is CASSPGPNSNQPQHF. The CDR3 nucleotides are TGTGCCAGCAGCCCAGGACCGAATAGCAATCAGCCCCAGCATTTT.

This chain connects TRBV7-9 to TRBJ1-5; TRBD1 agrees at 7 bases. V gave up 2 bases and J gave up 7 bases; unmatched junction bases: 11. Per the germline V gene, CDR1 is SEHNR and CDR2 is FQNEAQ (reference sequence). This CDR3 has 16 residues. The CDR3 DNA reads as TGTGCCAGCAGCTTATACCCGGGACAGCCCCTCCAGCCCCAGCATTTT. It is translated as CASSLYPGQPLQPQHF.

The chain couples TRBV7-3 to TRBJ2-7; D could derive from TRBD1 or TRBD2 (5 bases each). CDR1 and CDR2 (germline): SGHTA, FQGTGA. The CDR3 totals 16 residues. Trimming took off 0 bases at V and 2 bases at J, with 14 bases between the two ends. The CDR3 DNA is TGTGCCAGCAGCTTAACCGGGGCCGGGCCCCCCTACGAGCAGTACTTC. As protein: CASSLTGAGPPYEQYF.

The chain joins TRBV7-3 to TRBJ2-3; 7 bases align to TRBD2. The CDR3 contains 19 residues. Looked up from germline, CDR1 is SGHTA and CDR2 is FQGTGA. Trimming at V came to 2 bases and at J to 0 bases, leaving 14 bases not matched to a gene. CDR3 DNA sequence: TGTGCCAGCAGCTTATACCCAGCGGGGCAACCGACTAGCACAGATACGCAGTATTTT. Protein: CASSLYPAGQPTSTDTQYF.

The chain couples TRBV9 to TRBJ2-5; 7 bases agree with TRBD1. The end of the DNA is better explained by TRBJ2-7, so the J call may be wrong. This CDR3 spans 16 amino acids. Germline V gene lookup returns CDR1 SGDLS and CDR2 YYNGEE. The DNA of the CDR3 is TGTGCCAGCAGCGAGGGGGCTAGCTACCCACCCTACGAGCAGTACTTC. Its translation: CASSEGASYPPYEQYF.

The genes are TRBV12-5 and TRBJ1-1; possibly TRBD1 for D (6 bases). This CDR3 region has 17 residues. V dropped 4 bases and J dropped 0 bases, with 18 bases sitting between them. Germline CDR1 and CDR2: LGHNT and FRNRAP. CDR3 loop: CASGSGVGGLLNTEAFF. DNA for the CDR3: TGTGCTAGTGGTTCGGGGGTTGGGGGGCTTTTGAACACTGAAGCTTTCTTT.

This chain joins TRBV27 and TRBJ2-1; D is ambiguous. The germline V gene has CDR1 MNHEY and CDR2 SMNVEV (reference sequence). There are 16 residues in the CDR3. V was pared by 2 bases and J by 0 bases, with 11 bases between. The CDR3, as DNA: TGTGCCAGCAGTTTAGGCGCCCCCAGCTCCTACAATGAGCAGTTCTTC. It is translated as CASSLGAPSSYNEQFF.

CDR3 in amino acids: CASSRLTLTDTQYF. CDR3 sequence (DNA): TGCGCCAGCAGCAGACTCACACTCACAGATACGCAGTATTTT. The V call is TRBV10-2, the J call TRBJ2-3; D is undetermined. The CDR3 is 14 residues long. The V gene's germline CDR1 is WSHSY and CDR2 SAAADI. Between the trimmed V and J ends, which lost 6 bases and 2 bases, there was a span of 12 bases.

CDR3 nucleotide sequence: TGTGCCAGCAGCCCCACATGGGGGTCTAATTCCGTAGCTTTCTTT. Its translation: CASSPTWGSNSVAFF. This chain links TRBV7-8 with TRBJ1-1; D possibly corresponds to TRBD1 (5 bases). This CDR3 spans 15 amino acids. Trimming cost V 5 bases and J 10 bases, with 23 bases left between them. Germline CDR1 reads SGHVS; CDR2 reads FQNEAQ.

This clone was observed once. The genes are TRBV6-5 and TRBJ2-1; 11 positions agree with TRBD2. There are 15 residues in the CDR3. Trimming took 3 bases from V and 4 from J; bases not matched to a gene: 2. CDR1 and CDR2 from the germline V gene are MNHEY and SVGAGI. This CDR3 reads CASSYGLAGYNEQFF. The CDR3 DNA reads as TGTGCCAGCAGTTATGGACTAGCGGGTTACAATGAGCAGTTCTTC.

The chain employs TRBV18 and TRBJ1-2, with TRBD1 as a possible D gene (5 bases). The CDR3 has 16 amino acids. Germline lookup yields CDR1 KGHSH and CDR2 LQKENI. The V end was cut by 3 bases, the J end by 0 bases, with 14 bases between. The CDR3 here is CASSPSGTASNYGYTF. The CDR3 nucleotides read TGTGCCAGCTCACCTTCCGGGACGGCTTCTAACTATGGCTACACCTTC.

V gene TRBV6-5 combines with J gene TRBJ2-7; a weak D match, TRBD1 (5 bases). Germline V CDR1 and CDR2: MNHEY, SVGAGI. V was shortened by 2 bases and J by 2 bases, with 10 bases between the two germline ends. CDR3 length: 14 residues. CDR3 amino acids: CASSYRQGTYEQYF. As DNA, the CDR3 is TGTGCCAGCAGTTACCGGCAGGGCACCTACGAGCAGTACTTC.

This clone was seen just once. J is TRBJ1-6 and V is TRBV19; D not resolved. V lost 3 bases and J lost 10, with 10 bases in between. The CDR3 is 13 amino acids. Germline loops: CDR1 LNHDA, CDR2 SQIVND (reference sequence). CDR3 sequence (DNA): TGTGCCAGTAGTATCCCCGACACCTCACCCCTCCACTTT. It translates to CASSIPDTSPLHF.

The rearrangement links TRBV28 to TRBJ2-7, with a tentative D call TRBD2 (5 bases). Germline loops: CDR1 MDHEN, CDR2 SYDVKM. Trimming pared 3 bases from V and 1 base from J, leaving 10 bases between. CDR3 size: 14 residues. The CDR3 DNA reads TGTGCCAGCAGTTTCCCGGACTCTTCCTACGAGCAGTACTTC. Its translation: CASSFPDSSYEQYF.

The CDR3 protein is CASSGGDPLAYEQYF. CDR3 in DNA: TGTGCCAGCAGCGGCGGGGACCCGCTTGCCTACGAGCAGTACTTC. The genes are TRBV9 and TRBJ2-7; D might be TRBD2 (6 bases). The length of the CDR3 is 15 residues. Trimming took 3 bases from V and 2 from J, leaving 15 bases between them. In germline, CDR1 is SGDLS, CDR2 YYNGEE.

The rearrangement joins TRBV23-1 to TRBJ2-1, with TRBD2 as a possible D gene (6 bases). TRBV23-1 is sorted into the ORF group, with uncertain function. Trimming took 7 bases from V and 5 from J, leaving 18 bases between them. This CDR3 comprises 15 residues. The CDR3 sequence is CASNRGAGRNNEQFF. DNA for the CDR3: TGCGCCAGCAATCGAGGGGCAGGGAGGAACAATGAGCAGTTCTTC.